This is a list of T cell receptor beta chains from one sample in a study of TIL therapy for anti-PD-1-resistant metastatic lung cancer. Method: immunoSEQ multiplex PCR; TCRdb's copy keeps in-frame clones and lacks some. Of about 59,000 clones listed, roughly 70% were seen once; the top ten hold about 1.8%. The sequences come from blood, collected at baseline. Receptors originate from a person aged 25-85 years with non-small cell lung cancer. CDR3s include the opening cysteine and the closing phenylalanine or tryptophan. The D gene is left open where the match is weak. Only some rows state a clone size, as once, few, many or a class for expanded clones.

>TRBJ1-5|TRBV5-8|NA|NA
TGTGCCAGCAGCTTAGGTAGTTTTAATCAGCCCCAGCATTTT
CASSLGSFNQPQHF
>TRBJ2-1|TRBV5-1|NA|TRBD2
TGCGCCAGCAGCGATTTTTTCCGGGAGGAAGGGCAGGATGAGCAGTTCTTC
CASSDFFREEGQDEQFF
>TRBJ1-2|TRBV6-6|few|TRBD1
TGTGCCAGCAGTTACGCGGGACAGGGGTTGGCTGGCTACACCTTC
CASSYAGQGLAGYTF
>TRBJ2-5|TRBV28|NA|NA
TGTGCCAGCAGTTTAGAGGGGCTTCGAGAGACCCAGTACTTC
CASSLEGLRETQYF
>TRBJ2-1|TRBV29-1|NA|NA
TGCAGCGGCGGACAGAGCAATGAGCAGTTCTTC
CSGGQSNEQFF
>TRBJ1-1|TRBV12-5|NA|NA
TGTGCTAGTGGCGCCCCCGGGACGAACACTGAAGCTTTCTTT
CASGAPGTNTEAFF
>TRBJ1-2|TRBV12-5|NA|NA
TGTGCTAGTGGACCCGACAGGACAACGGACTACACCTTC
CASGPDRTTDYTF
>TRBJ2-2|TRBV7-9|NA|NA
TGTGCCAGCAGCCAGGACGCGAACACCGGGGAGCTGTTTTTT
CASSQDANTGELFF
>TRBJ2-5|TRBV29-1|once|TRBD1
TGCAGCGGGGTCACAGGGGCCCAAGAGACCCAGTACTTC
CSGVTGAQETQYF
>TRBJ1-5|TRBV15|NA|TRBD1
TGTGCCACCAGCAGAGGACAGGGAGGCAATCAGCCCCAGCATTTT
CATSRGQGGNQPQHF
>TRBJ1-5|TRBV7-2|NA|NA
TGTGCCAGCAGCTTAGGTGGCGACAGGCGCAATCAGCCCCAGCATTTT
CASSLGGDRRNQPQHF
>TRBJ2-1|TRBV5-5|NA|TRBD2
TGTGCCAGCAGCTTTCAGGCGGGAGTAGGTTACAATGAGCAGTTCTTC
CASSFQAGVGYNEQFF
>TRBJ2-2|TRBV27|few|NA
TGTGCCAGCGGTAGGGTGACCACCGGGGAGCTGTTTTTT
CASGRVTTGELFF
>TRBJ2-3|TRBV14|NA|NA
TGTGCCAGCAGCCCCCTTAGGGACCCAATCACAGATACGCAGTATTTT
CASSPLRDPITDTQYF
>TRBJ2-7|TRBV11-2|NA|NA
TGTGCCAGCAGCTTTGGTGGTGTCGTTCGGGAGCAGTACTTC
CASSFGGVVREQYF
>TRBJ1-2|TRBV28|few|NA
TGTGCCAGCAGAGCCGGGACGGGCTATGGCTACACCTTC
CASRAGTGYGYTF